This is a list of T cell receptor beta chains from one sample in a study of T cells in Graves' hyperthyroidism and ophthalmopathy. TCRdb itself ran the multiplex PCR reads through MiXCR, one entry per CDR3 protein. Of about 290,000 distinct CDR3 sequences listed, about a sixth were seen once; the top ten hold approximately 60%. The sample comprised blood. These receptors all come from a woman aged 55-70 years with Graves' ophthalmopathy. Each CDR3 is given with its conserved first and last residue. Fields, in order: J gene, CDR3 length, D gene, V gene, clone size, CDR3 protein, CDR3 DNA. A D gene is named only where the DNA matches it firmly. Only some rows state a clone size, as once, few, many or a class for expanded clones.

>TRBJ1-1|12|NA|TRBV9|NA
CASSDPRTEAFF
TGTGCCAGCAGCGACCCGCGTACTGAAGCTTTCTTT
>TRBJ1-1|14|NA|TRBV14|NA
CASGPGGMNTEAFF
TGTGCCAGTGGCCCCGGGGGAATGAACACTGAAGCTTTCTTT
>TRBJ2-3|13|NA|TRBV18|many
CASSPSRADTQYF
TGTGCCAGCTCACCATCACGCGCAGATACGCAGTATTTT
>TRBJ2-7|14|NA|TRBV11-3|many
CACPRVRDLYEQYF
TGTGCCTGTCCCCGGGTGAGGGACCTCTACGAGCAGTACTTC
>TRBJ2-5|13|NA|TRBV5-1|many
CASSVPPQETQYF
TGCGCCAGCAGCGTTCCGCCCCAAGAGACCCAGTACTTC
>TRBJ2-7|14|NA|TRBV7-2|many
CASSPRLDSYEQYF
TGTGCCAGCAGCCCGCGACTGGACTCCTACGAGCAGTACTTC
>TRBJ2-4|17|TRBD2|TRBV7-2|many
CASSPEVAGGRTNIQYF
TGTGCCAGCAGCCCCGAGGTGGCGGGGGGACGTACAAACATTCAGTACTTC
>TRBJ2-2|16|TRBD1|TRBV2|many
CASSMGSGQGTGELFF
TGTGCCAGCAGCATGGGTTCGGGACAGGGGACCGGGGAGCTGTTTTTT
>TRBJ2-7|14|NA|TRBV6-1|many
CASRPGIYSYEQYF
TGTGCCAGCAGGCCCGGGATCTACTCCTACGAGCAGTACTTC
>TRBJ1-4|14|NA|TRBV19|few
CASRDGDLEEKLFF
TGTGCCAGTAGAGACGGGGACCTTGAAGAAAAACTGTTTTTT
>TRBJ1-2|14|NA|TRBV20-1|NA
CSVQKGSVSYGYTF
TGCAGTGTGCAAAAGGGGTCGGTTTCCTATGGCTACACCTTC
>TRBJ1-2|15|TRBD1|TRBV6-1|many
CASSYVVQGVGGYTF
TGTGCCAGCAGTTACGTAGTACAGGGGGTTGGTGGCTACACCTTC
>TRBJ1-5|14|NA|TRBV24-1|many
CATSDYRSNQPQHF
TGTGCCACCAGTGATTATAGGAGCAATCAGCCCCAGCATTTT
>TRBJ2-3|16|NA|TRBV7-9|many
CASSLKSAFRTDTQYF
TGTGCCAGCAGCTTAAAGTCGGCTTTCCGCACAGATACGCAGTATTTT
>TRBJ2-2|14|NA|TRBV7-2|few
CASSLYGNTGELFF
TGTGCCAGCAGCTTATATGGTAACACCGGGGAGCTGTTTTTT
>TRBJ1-6|14|NA|TRBV12-3/TRBV12-4|few
CASKSDSYNSPLHF
TGTGCCAGCAAATCGGACTCCTATAATTCACCCCTCCACTTT
>TRBJ1-1|16|TRBD1|TRBV6-1|many
CASSLRDRGMNTEAFF
TGTGCCAGCAGTCTCCGGGACAGGGGTATGAACACTGAAGCTTTCTTT
>TRBJ2-1|12|NA|TRBV12-3/TRBV12-4|NA
CASSPAPNEQFF
TGTGCCAGCAGTCCCGCCCCCAATGAGCAGTTCTTC
>TRBJ2-1|12|NA|TRBV7-2|many
CASSFRYNEQFF
TGTGCCAGCAGCTTTCGATACAATGAGCAGTTCTTC
>TRBJ1-2|16|NA|TRBV19|few
CASTPGWGGLQDGYTF
TGTGCCAGTACCCCAGGATGGGGGGGTCTTCAAGATGGCTACACCTTC
>TRBJ2-3|13|NA|TRBV20-1|many
CSASLGGGDTQYF
TGCAGTGCTAGTCTTGGGGGCGGAGATACGCAGTATTTT
>TRBJ2-7|15|NA|TRBV4-1|NA
CASSQSPGQVYEQYF
TGCGCCAGCAGCCAGTCCCCCGGCCAGGTATACGAGCAGTACTTC
>TRBJ1-3|17|NA|TRBV7-9|few
CASSRSGRGLIGNTIYF
TGTGCCAGCAGCCGCTCGGGGCGGGGTTTGATCGGAAACACCATATATTTT
>TRBJ2-1|14|NA|TRBV28|many
CASSSRDLYNEQFF
TGTGCCAGCAGTTCGAGAGACCTCTACAATGAGCAGTTCTTC
>TRBJ1-4|14|TRBD1|TRBV3-1|many
CASSLRGRGEKLFF
TGTGCCAGCAGCCTCAGGGGGCGCGGTGAAAAACTGTTTTTT
>TRBJ1-3|14|NA|TRBV3-1|NA
CASSQGFSLETIYF
TGTGCCAGCAGCCAGGGGTTCTCTCTTGAAACCATATATTTT
>TRBJ2-1|13|NA|TRBV9|NA
CASSVSGYNEQFF
TGTGCCAGCAGCGTAAGTGGATACAATGAGCAGTTCTTC
>TRBJ1-1|17|NA|TRBV12-3/TRBV12-4|many
CASSLPIRTDKNTEAFF
TGTGCCAGCAGTCTCCCGATCCGGACAGACAAAAACACTGAAGCTTTCTTT
>TRBJ2-7|14|NA|TRBV4-2|few
CASSQVSEVYEQYF
TGTGCCAGCAGCCAAGTTTCGGAGGTGTACGAGCAGTACTTC
>TRBJ2-7|14|TRBD2|TRBV28|many
CASRASGVLYEQYF
TGTGCCAGCAGGGCTAGCGGAGTTCTCTACGAGCAGTACTTC
>TRBJ1-3|13|NA|TRBV12-3/TRBV12-4|NA
CASREGAGNTIYF
TGTGCCAGTAGGGAGGGGGCTGGAAACACCATATATTTT
>TRBJ2-1|16|TRBD2|TRBV4-3|many
CASSHYPGGDYNEQFF
TGCGCCAGCAGCCACTATCCCGGGGGGGATTACAATGAGCAGTTCTTC
>TRBJ2-1|18|TRBD2|TRBV4-2|few
CASSQGALAGVAYNEQFF
TGTGCCAGCAGCCAAGGGGCGCTAGCGGGGGTTGCCTACAATGAGCAGTTCTTC
>TRBJ1-2|16|TRBD1|TRBV2|many
CASRGGTGTPGYGYTF
TGTGCCAGCAGAGGGGGGACAGGTACGCCTGGCTATGGCTACACCTTC
>TRBJ2-1|16|TRBD1|TRBV9|NA
CASSPRTGAVFNEQFF
TGTGCCAGCAGCCCTCGGACAGGGGCTGTTTTCAATGAGCAGTTCTTC
>TRBJ1-2|15|NA|TRBV27|many
CASSLAARVRGGYTF
TGTGCCAGCAGTTTAGCGGCCAGGGTGAGAGGGGGCTACACCTTC
>TRBJ2-1|15|NA|TRBV7-9|NA
CASSGTAGAANEQFF
TGTGCCAGCAGCGGAACGGCAGGGGCAGCGAATGAGCAGTTCTTC
>TRBJ2-1|14|TRBD1|TRBV5-1|many
CASSWGQGFTEQFF
TGCGCCAGCAGCTGGGGACAGGGCTTCACTGAGCAGTTCTTC